The rows below give T cell receptor beta chains drawn from one sample of a study of identical twins. TCRdb processed the 5' RACE reads anew with MiXCR; each CDR3 protein has one entry. The repertoire has approximately 210,000 distinct CDR3 sequences, less than 10% of them found once; the top ten carry 5% to 6%. The sequenced material came from memory (CD45RO+) T cells sorted from blood. The origin of the receptors is a woman in her late teens or twenties in good health. CDR3s include the opening cysteine and the closing phenylalanine or tryptophan. The order of the fields is D gene, V gene, clone size, J gene, CDR3 protein, CDR3 DNA. A D gene is named only where the DNA matches it firmly. Clone size is stated in some rows and not others, as once, few, many or a class when expanded.

D gene: NA; V gene: TRBV20-1; clone size: few; J gene: TRBJ1-1; CDR3 protein: CSARDPRGMNTEAFF; CDR3 DNA: TGCAGTGCTAGAGATCCCCGGGGAATGAACACTGAAGCTTTCTTT
D gene: NA; V gene: TRBV12-3/TRBV12-4; clone size: few; J gene: TRBJ2-1; CDR3 protein: CASSLRVRYEQFF; CDR3 DNA: TGTGCCAGCAGTTTACGGGTGCGGTATGAGCAGTTCTTC
D gene: NA; V gene: TRBV5-6; clone size: NA; J gene: TRBJ2-3; CDR3 protein: CAGSFGGTKDTQYF; CDR3 DNA: TGTGCCGGCAGCTTTGGGGGTACAAAAGATACGCAGTATTTT
D gene: TRBD1; V gene: TRBV6-2/TRBV6-3; clone size: NA; J gene: TRBJ1-5; CDR3 protein: CASSSRDRTQPQHF; CDR3 DNA: TGTGCCAGCAGTTCTCGGGACAGGACGCAGCCCCAGCATTTT
D gene: NA; V gene: TRBV6-2/TRBV6-3; clone size: few; J gene: TRBJ2-3; CDR3 protein: CASSYRLVDTQYF; CDR3 DNA: TGTGCCAGCAGTTACCGTTTGGTGGATACGCAGTATTTT
D gene: TRBD1; V gene: TRBV27; clone size: few; J gene: TRBJ1-2; CDR3 protein: CATLGQGKTNYGYTF; CDR3 DNA: TGTGCCACCCTGGGACAGGGGAAAACTAACTATGGCTACACCTTC
D gene: NA; V gene: TRBV12-3/TRBV12-4; clone size: few; J gene: TRBJ1-1; CDR3 protein: CASSLREGPSETEAFF; CDR3 DNA: TGTGCCAGCAGTTTAAGGGAAGGCCCTTCGGAAACTGAAGCTTTCTTT
D gene: TRBD2; V gene: TRBV2; clone size: few; J gene: TRBJ2-1; CDR3 protein: CASSTTSGGAEEQFF; CDR3 DNA: TGTGCCAGCAGTACCACTAGCGGGGGGGCCGAGGAGCAGTTCTTC
D gene: NA; V gene: TRBV20-1; clone size: NA; J gene: TRBJ2-1; CDR3 protein: CSARDLLTYNEQFF; CDR3 DNA: TGCAGTGCTAGAGATCTCTTAACCTACAATGAGCAGTTCTTC
D gene: NA; V gene: TRBV5-5; clone size: NA; J gene: TRBJ2-1; CDR3 protein: CASSLEAGSNNEQFF; CDR3 DNA: TGTGCCAGCAGCTTGGAGGCAGGGAGTAACAATGAGCAGTTCTTC
D gene: NA; V gene: TRBV20-1; clone size: few; J gene: TRBJ2-1; CDR3 protein: CSPRIGGRNEQFF; CDR3 DNA: TGCAGTCCCCGAATTGGGGGCCGCAATGAGCAGTTCTTC
D gene: TRBD2; V gene: TRBV20-1; clone size: few; J gene: TRBJ2-2; CDR3 protein: CSARLIAGTSKGGELFF; CDR3 DNA: TGCAGTGCTAGACTGATCGCCGGGACTAGTAAGGGCGGGGAGCTGTTTTTT
D gene: TRBD2; V gene: TRBV6-1; clone size: NA; J gene: TRBJ2-7; CDR3 protein: CASSPAGFNLGEQYF; CDR3 DNA: TGTGCCAGCAGTCCAGCGGGATTTAATTTGGGCGAGCAGTACTTC
D gene: NA; V gene: TRBV7-3; clone size: NA; J gene: TRBJ2-2; CDR3 protein: CASSLSRGANTGELFF; CDR3 DNA: TGTGCCAGCAGCTTGAGTCGCGGGGCGAACACCGGGGAGCTGTTTTTT
D gene: TRBD1; V gene: TRBV7-2; clone size: few; J gene: TRBJ1-6; CDR3 protein: CASSSRATGGSNSPLHF; CDR3 DNA: TGTGCCAGCAGCTCACGTGCGACAGGGGGCTCGAATTCACCCCTCCACTTT
D gene: TRBD2; V gene: TRBV5-1; clone size: few; J gene: TRBJ2-7; CDR3 protein: CASSLEGLDTYEQYF; CDR3 DNA: TGCGCCAGCAGCTTGGAGGGACTAGATACCTACGAGCAGTACTTC
D gene: TRBD1; V gene: TRBV20-1; clone size: NA; J gene: TRBJ1-2; CDR3 protein: CSASPPRQGNYGYTF; CDR3 DNA: TGCAGTGCTAGCCCACCGCGACAGGGTAACTATGGCTACACCTTC
D gene: NA; V gene: TRBV21-1; clone size: NA; J gene: TRBJ1-3; CDR3 protein: CASSTSFSRGSGNTIYF; CDR3 DNA: TGTGCCAGCAGCACCTCCTTCAGCCGGGGATCTGGAAACACCATATATTTT
D gene: NA; V gene: TRBV5-1; clone size: NA; J gene: TRBJ2-4; CDR3 protein: CASSAVLGENIQYF; CDR3 DNA: TGCGCCAGCAGTGCGGTCTTAGGGGAAAACATTCAGTACTTC
D gene: NA; V gene: TRBV5-1; clone size: few; J gene: TRBJ2-4; CDR3 protein: CASSLGGAYLAKNIQYF; CDR3 DNA: TGCGCCAGCAGCTTGGGAGGTGCTTACCTAGCCAAAAACATTCAGTACTTC
D gene: NA; V gene: TRBV20-1; clone size: many; J gene: TRBJ1-5; CDR3 protein: CSAYPGGNQPQHF; CDR3 DNA: TGCAGTGCCTATCCCGGGGGCAATCAGCCCCAGCATTTT
D gene: TRBD1; V gene: TRBV6-1; clone size: NA; J gene: TRBJ2-4; CDR3 protein: CASRRQGAKNIQYF; CDR3 DNA: TGTGCCAGCAGGCGACAGGGAGCCAAAAACATTCAGTACTTC
D gene: NA; V gene: TRBV20-1; clone size: few; J gene: TRBJ1-5; CDR3 protein: CSARAAGFGSNQPQHF; CDR3 DNA: TGCAGTGCTAGAGCGGCGGGCTTTGGCAGCAATCAGCCCCAGCATTTT
D gene: NA; V gene: TRBV7-8; clone size: few; J gene: TRBJ2-5; CDR3 protein: CASSAQRVAETQYF; CDR3 DNA: TGTGCCAGCAGCGCCCAACGTGTTGCGGAGACCCAGTACTTC
D gene: NA; V gene: TRBV12-3/TRBV12-4; clone size: few; J gene: TRBJ1-2; CDR3 protein: CASSPGVTYGYTF; CDR3 DNA: TGTGCCAGCAGCCCGGGCGTGACTTATGGCTACACCTTC
D gene: NA; V gene: TRBV4-1; clone size: many; J gene: TRBJ2-2; CDR3 protein: CASSQAVSRDTGELFF; CDR3 DNA: TGCGCCAGCAGCCAAGCCGTGAGTCGGGACACCGGGGAGCTGTTTTTT
D gene: TRBD1; V gene: TRBV7-9; clone size: NA; J gene: TRBJ2-2; CDR3 protein: CASRKTGQTMNTGELFF; CDR3 DNA: TGTGCCAGTAGGAAAACGGGACAGACTATGAACACCGGGGAGCTGTTTTTT
D gene: NA; V gene: TRBV25-1; clone size: many; J gene: TRBJ2-2; CDR3 protein: CASSEYTGELFF; CDR3 DNA: TGTGCCAGCAGTGAATATACCGGGGAGCTGTTTTTT
D gene: NA; V gene: TRBV5-1; clone size: NA; J gene: TRBJ2-1; CDR3 protein: CASSPTLARGYNEQFF; CDR3 DNA: TGCGCCAGCAGCCCGACGCTAGCTAGAGGGTACAATGAGCAGTTCTTC
D gene: NA; V gene: TRBV5-1; clone size: many; J gene: TRBJ1-5; CDR3 protein: CASRVQPNQPQHF; CDR3 DNA: TGCGCCAGCAGGGTTCAGCCAAATCAGCCCCAGCATTTT
D gene: NA; V gene: TRBV12-3/TRBV12-4; clone size: medium-sized; J gene: TRBJ2-4; CDR3 protein: CASNLAGGNIQYF; CDR3 DNA: TGTGCCAGCAATCTAGCTGGCGGAAACATTCAGTACTTC
D gene: NA; V gene: TRBV2; clone size: NA; J gene: TRBJ1-2; CDR3 protein: CASSKDLGAGYTF; CDR3 DNA: TGTGCCAGCAGCAAGGATCTAGGCGCTGGCTACACCTTC
D gene: TRBD1; V gene: TRBV20-1; clone size: few; J gene: TRBJ2-7; CDR3 protein: CSAKAGNRGLSFHEQYF; CDR3 DNA: TGCAGTGCTAAGGCAGGCAACAGGGGATTAAGTTTCCACGAGCAGTACTTC
D gene: NA; V gene: TRBV6-1; clone size: NA; J gene: TRBJ2-3; CDR3 protein: CASSEARHFSTDTQYF; CDR3 DNA: TGTGCCAGCAGTGAAGCGCGACACTTTTCCACAGATACGCAGTATTTT
D gene: TRBD1; V gene: TRBV18; clone size: few; J gene: TRBJ2-3; CDR3 protein: CASSPRQGPDTQYF; CDR3 DNA: TGTGCCAGCTCACCACGACAGGGACCAGATACGCAGTATTTT
D gene: TRBD2; V gene: TRBV27; clone size: few; J gene: TRBJ2-2; CDR3 protein: CASSFGGGVTGELFF; CDR3 DNA: TGTGCCAGCAGTTTTGGCGGGGGGGTCACCGGGGAGCTGTTTTTT
D gene: NA; V gene: TRBV6-5; clone size: many; J gene: TRBJ1-1; CDR3 protein: CASSYGGRVPEAFF; CDR3 DNA: TGTGCCAGCAGTTATGGCGGGAGAGTCCCTGAAGCTTTCTTT
D gene: NA; V gene: TRBV4-1; clone size: NA; J gene: TRBJ1-1; CDR3 protein: CASSHSGHRYSRNTEAFF; CDR3 DNA: TGCGCCAGCAGCCATTCGGGCCACAGATATTCCCGGAACACTGAAGCTTTCTTT
D gene: TRBD2; V gene: TRBV29-1; clone size: many; J gene: TRBJ2-3; CDR3 protein: CSVDGLAGGATDTQYF; CDR3 DNA: TGCAGCGTTGATGGCCTCGCGGGAGGGGCGACAGATACGCAGTATTTT
D gene: NA; V gene: TRBV2; clone size: NA; J gene: TRBJ2-5; CDR3 protein: CASRRDAPSKTQYF; CDR3 DNA: TGTGCCAGCAGGAGGGACGCCCCAAGTAAGACACAGTACTTC
D gene: TRBD2; V gene: TRBV5-1; clone size: NA; J gene: TRBJ2-1; CDR3 protein: CASSVGLAGGYDEQFF; CDR3 DNA: TGCGCCAGCAGCGTCGGACTAGCGGGAGGTTACGATGAGCAGTTCTTC
D gene: TRBD2; V gene: TRBV5-1; clone size: NA; J gene: TRBJ2-1; CDR3 protein: CASNSAGLAGFNEQFF; CDR3 DNA: TGCGCCAGCAACTCCGCGGGTCTAGCGGGGTTCAATGAGCAGTTCTTC
D gene: NA; V gene: TRBV11-2; clone size: many; J gene: TRBJ2-3; CDR3 protein: CASTGMAGTPQHTDTQYF; CDR3 DNA: TGTGCCAGCACCGGAATGGCGGGAACCCCCCAACACACAGATACGCAGTATTTT
D gene: NA; V gene: TRBV20-1; clone size: NA; J gene: TRBJ1-2; CDR3 protein: CSARQGGWGYTF; CDR3 DNA: TGCAGTGCTAGACAGGGAGGTTGGGGCTACACCTTC
D gene: NA; V gene: TRBV20-1; clone size: NA; J gene: TRBJ2-7; CDR3 protein: CSARDPAPGGYEQYF; CDR3 DNA: TGCAGTGCTAGAGATCCGGCTCCCGGGGGCTACGAGCAGTACTTC
D gene: NA; V gene: TRBV12-3/TRBV12-4; clone size: many; J gene: TRBJ2-7; CDR3 protein: CASSSSAPPSYEQYF; CDR3 DNA: TGTGCCAGCAGTTCTAGCGCCCCCCCTTCTTACGAGCAGTACTTC
D gene: NA; V gene: TRBV5-1; clone size: NA; J gene: TRBJ2-7; CDR3 protein: CASSPAGTNYEQYF; CDR3 DNA: TGCGCCAGCAGCCCAGCCGGGACGAATTACGAGCAGTACTTC
D gene: TRBD2; V gene: TRBV19; clone size: many; J gene: TRBJ2-1; CDR3 protein: CASTLASGSDQFF; CDR3 DNA: TGTGCCAGTACTTTAGCTAGCGGGAGTGATCAGTTCTTC
D gene: TRBD1; V gene: TRBV27; clone size: few; J gene: TRBJ2-1; CDR3 protein: CASSLYRTGLYNEQFF; CDR3 DNA: TGTGCCAGCAGTTTATATCGGACAGGGTTGTACAATGAGCAGTTCTTC